This T cell receptor (beta chain) comes out of a study of cytotoxic CD8 clonotypes in ibrutinib-treated CLL. Whole-study results and caveats: Baseline levels were approached again at progression, after clonality had risen at ibrutinib response.

Assay: immunoSEQ multiplex PCR; the TCRdb copy retains only in-frame clones and omits some. Of about 76,000 clones in the sample, around 78% were seen once. The CDR3 extends over 14 amino acids. The germline V gene encodes CDR1 SGHTA and CDR2 FQGNSA. V gave up 5 bases and J gave up 3 bases, with 14 bases separating them. To note about this clone: Its antigen is as yet unknown.

The sequence was collected from a human donor with chronic lymphocytic leukemia. The sequenced sample was PBMCs, obtained after 24 months of ibrutinib treatment. The V and J genes are TRBV7-2 and TRBJ2-7, with unresolved D. The CDR3 region has the DNA TGTGCCAGCAGCCCTTACGGGCTAGGCTACGAGCAGTACTTC. Translation gives CASSPYGLGYEQYF.